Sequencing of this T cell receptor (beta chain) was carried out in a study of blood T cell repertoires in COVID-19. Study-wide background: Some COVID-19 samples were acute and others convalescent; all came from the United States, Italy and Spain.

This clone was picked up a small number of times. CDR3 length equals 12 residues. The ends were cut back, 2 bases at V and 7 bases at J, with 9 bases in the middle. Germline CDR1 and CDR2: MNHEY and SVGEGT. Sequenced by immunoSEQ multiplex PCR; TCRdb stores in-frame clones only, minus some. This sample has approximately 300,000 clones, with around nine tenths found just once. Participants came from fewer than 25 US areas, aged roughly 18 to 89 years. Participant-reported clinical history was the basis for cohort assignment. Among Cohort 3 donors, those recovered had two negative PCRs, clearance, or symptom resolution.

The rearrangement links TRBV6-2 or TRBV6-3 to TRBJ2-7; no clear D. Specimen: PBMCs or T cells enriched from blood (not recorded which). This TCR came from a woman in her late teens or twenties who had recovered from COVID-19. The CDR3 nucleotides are TGTGCCAGCAGTTACCCGCCCCGGGAGCAGTACTTC. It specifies CASSYPPREQYF.